This T cell receptor (beta chain) was profiled in a study of shared clonotypes between healthy human individuals. Looking at the study overall: Used for every donor were three CD4 naive, three CD4 memory, two CD8 naive and one CD8 memory plate.

TCRdb keeps only in-frame clones here, not all; method: immunoSEQ multiplex PCR. The top ten clones hold 0.36% of a sample with 2 million to 3 million clones, roughly 93% of them seen once. J gave up 6 bases and V 4 bases, and 9 bases lay outside the gene matches. The CDR3 is 15 amino acids. Germline CDR1 is SQVTM and CDR2 is ANQGSEA. This clone was seen a single time. The sequence derives from a man aged 18 to 29 in good health. Some clones in this sample may be carry-over from other donors' samples. The chain recombines TRBV29-1 with TRBJ1-3, with TRBD1 identical over 10 bases. Sequences were obtained from naive CD4+ T cells from PBMCs. As for subset: CD45RA+ positively selected. The CDR3 here is CSVAWGQGIENTIYF. The CDR3 region has the DNA TGCAGCGTTGCTTGGGGACAGGGGATCGAAAACACCATATATTTT.